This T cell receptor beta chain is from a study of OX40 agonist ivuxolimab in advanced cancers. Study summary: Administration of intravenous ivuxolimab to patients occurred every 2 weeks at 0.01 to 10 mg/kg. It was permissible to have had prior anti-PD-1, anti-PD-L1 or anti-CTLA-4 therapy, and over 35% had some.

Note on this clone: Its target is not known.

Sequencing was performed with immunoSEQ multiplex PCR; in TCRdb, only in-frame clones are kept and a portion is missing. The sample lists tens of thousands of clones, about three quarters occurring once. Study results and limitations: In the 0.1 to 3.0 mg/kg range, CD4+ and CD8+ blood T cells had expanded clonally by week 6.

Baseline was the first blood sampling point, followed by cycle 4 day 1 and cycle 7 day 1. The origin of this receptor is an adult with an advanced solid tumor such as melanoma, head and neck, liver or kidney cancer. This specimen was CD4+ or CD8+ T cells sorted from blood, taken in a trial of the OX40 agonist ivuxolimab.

The CDR3 is CASSVTAGELFF. In DNA form, the CDR3 reads TGTGCCAGCAGCGTAACTGCCGGGGAGCTGTTTTTT. V gene TRBV9 combines with J gene TRBJ2-2; D gene uncertain. Germline loops: CDR1 SGDLS, CDR2 YYNGEE. V was pared by 1 base and J by 6 bases, with 4 bases between. This CDR3 is built from 12 residues.